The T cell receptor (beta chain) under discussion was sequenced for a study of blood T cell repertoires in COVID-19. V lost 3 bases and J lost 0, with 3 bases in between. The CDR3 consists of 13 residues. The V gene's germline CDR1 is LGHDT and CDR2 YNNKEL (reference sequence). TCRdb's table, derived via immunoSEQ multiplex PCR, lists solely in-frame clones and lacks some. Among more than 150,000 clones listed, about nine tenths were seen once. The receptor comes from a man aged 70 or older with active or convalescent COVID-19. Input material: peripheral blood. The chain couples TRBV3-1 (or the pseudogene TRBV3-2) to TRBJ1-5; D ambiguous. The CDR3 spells CASSHYSNQPQHF. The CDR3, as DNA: TGTGCCAGCAGCCACTATAGCAATCAGCCCCAGCATTTT.